These T cell receptor beta chains were read from a single sample in a study of blood T cell repertoires in COVID-19. Repertoires were generated with immunoSEQ multiplex PCR, while TCRdb's copy carries only in-frame clones and drops some. The sample has 350,000 to 550,000 clones, roughly nine tenths seen once; the top ten hold around 1.1%. The specimen sequenced was PBMCs or T cells enriched from blood (not recorded which). All receptors derive from a man between 25 and 39 years old who had recovered from COVID-19. Each CDR3 is given with its conserved first and last residue. The D gene is left open where the match is weak. Not every row has a clone size; where given, it reads once, few, many or a size class.

V gene	J gene	D gene	clone size	CDR3 DNA	CDR3 protein
TRBV19	TRBJ2-5	TRBD2	NA	TGTGCCAGCGGGACTAGCGGGCAAGAGACCCAGTACTTC	CASGTSGQETQYF
TRBV18	TRBJ1-1	NA	NA	TGTGCCAGCTCACCCTCGGGAGGAATGAACACTGAAGCTTTCTTT	CASSPSGGMNTEAFF
TRBV4-1	TRBJ2-7	NA	NA	TGCGCCAGCAGCCTATCCCCTGGGGGGGCCCCTGGTGGTCAGTACTTC	CASSLSPGGAPGGQYF
TRBV18	TRBJ1-1	NA	once	TGTGCCAGCTCACCTCTCGCAGGGAACACTGAAGCTTTCTTT	CASSPLAGNTEAFF
TRBV5-1	TRBJ1-1	NA	once	TGCGCCAGCAGCTTGGCCGGTACGTCTGAAGCTTTCTTT	CASSLAGTSEAFF
TRBV5-1	TRBJ2-4	TRBD1	NA	TGCGCCAGCAGCTTGGGGGCGAGGACAGGGATAGCCAAAAACATTCAGTACTTC	CASSLGARTGIAKNIQYF
TRBV29-1	TRBJ2-5	TRBD2	NA	TGCAGCGTTCCTGAAGCGGGAGGGGTGACCCAGTACTTC	CSVPEAGGVTQYF
TRBV28	TRBJ2-1	TRBD2	NA	TGTGCCAGCAGTTTGACTAGCGGGAGTCCCTACAATGAGCAGTTCTTC	CASSLTSGSPYNEQFF
TRBV28	TRBJ2-3	TRBD1	NA	TGTGCCAGCAGTCCGAGGTGGGGACAGGGGGCGGATACGCAGTATTTT	CASSPRWGQGADTQYF
TRBV5-4	TRBJ2-3	NA	once	TGTGCCAGCAGATCTCATGCAAGCGGCACAGATACGCAGTATTTT	CASRSHASGTDTQYF
TRBV5-4	TRBJ2-5	TRBD2	NA	TGTGCCAGCAGCCGGGGACTAGTCGAGACCCAGTACTTC	CASSRGLVETQYF
TRBV4-1	TRBJ1-2	NA	NA	TGCGCCAGCAGCCAAGACGGGGGTGCGACGGATGGCTACACCTTC	CASSQDGGATDGYTF
TRBV6-2/TRBV6-3	TRBJ1-4	TRBD1	NA	TGTGCCAGCAGTTACGGTTTCGGCCAGGGGGCCTTTTATAATGAAAAACTGTTTTTT	CASSYGFGQGAFYNEKLFF
TRBV7-9	TRBJ1-1	NA	NA	TGTGCCAGCAGTCCTATTGACAGGAAGGAAGCTTTCTTT	CASSPIDRKEAFF
TRBV28	TRBJ1-3	NA	once	TGTGCCAGCAGTCCCCTCGGGTCGAAAAGGAACACCATATATTTT	CASSPLGSKRNTIYF
TRBV5-5	TRBJ1-2	NA	NA	TGTGCCAGCAGCTTCCGACAGGCTACCTCGCGGGGCTACACCTTC	CASSFRQATSRGYTF
TRBV9	TRBJ1-5	NA	NA	TGTGCCAGCAGCGTAGGTTCAGGCAATCAGCCCCAGCATTTT	CASSVGSGNQPQHF
TRBV11-2	TRBJ2-7	NA	NA	TGTGCCAGCAGCTCACACTACGAGCAGTACTTC	CASSSHYEQYF
TRBV19	TRBJ1-1	NA	NA	TGTGCCAGTAGTATAATCCTCGGGAGGAGCTCGAACACTGAAGCTTTCTTT	CASSIILGRSSNTEAFF
TRBV10-3	TRBJ1-2	NA	NA	TGTGCCATCAGTGACCCCGGGACTTTCAAAACGGACGGCTACACCTTC	CAISDPGTFKTDGYTF
TRBV6-5	TRBJ1-1	NA	NA	TGTGCCGTCGGAGGGGGGGGTAACACTGAAGCTTTCTTT	CAVGGGGNTEAFF
TRBV7-9	TRBJ1-1	TRBD1	few	TGTGCCAGCAGCCCCAGGGGGTTGATAGCTGAAGCTTTCTTT	CASSPRGLIAEAFF
TRBV6-1	TRBJ2-7	TRBD1	NA	TGTGCCAGCAGTGAAGCAGGGACAGATACCTACGAGCAGTACTTC	CASSEAGTDTYEQYF
TRBV3-1/TRBV3-2	TRBJ2-5	TRBD2	NA	TGTGCCAGCAGCCAAGACCGCTCGGCGGGAGGGCCTTTTTTTGAGACCCAGTACTTC	CASSQDRSAGGPFFETQYF
TRBV5-1	TRBJ2-6	TRBD1	NA	TGCGCCAGCAGCACGGGGACAGTCTCTGGGGCCAACGTCCTGACTTTC	CASSTGTVSGANVLTF
TRBV11-2	TRBJ2-7	NA	NA	TGTGCCAGCAGCTTAGATCCAGGGAAGGTGCAGTACTTC	CASSLDPGKVQYF
TRBV5-6	TRBJ1-4	TRBD1	NA	TGTGCCAGCAGCTTGGGGACAGGGCACGAAAAACTGTTTTTT	CASSLGTGHEKLFF
TRBV27	TRBJ1-1	NA	NA	TGTGCCAGCAGTTTAACGCCCCGGAGTGAAGCTTTCTTT	CASSLTPRSEAFF
TRBV19	TRBJ1-5	NA	once	TGTGCCAGTCACACCGGGTCGATATTGAATCAGCCCCAGCATTTT	CASHTGSILNQPQHF
TRBV7-7	TRBJ2-1	TRBD2	NA	TGTGCCAGCAGCCCCACAGCGGGATACCAGTTCTTC	CASSPTAGYQFF
TRBV12-2	TRBJ2-5	NA	NA	TGTGCAAGTCGCTTAGAGCTCGGCGGGAGAGCGACCCAGTACTTC	CASRLELGGRATQYF
TRBV7-2	TRBJ2-1	TRBD2	NA	TGTGCCAGCAGCTTATTAAGCGGGGCATACAATGAGCAGTTCTTC	CASSLLSGAYNEQFF
TRBV7-9	TRBJ2-6	NA	once	TGTGCCAGCAGCTTCCAGGGAGGATCCTCTGGGACCAACGTCCTGACTTTC	CASSFQGGSSGTNVLTF
TRBV18	TRBJ1-2	TRBD1	once	TGTGCCAGCTCACCAGGCTACAGGGGGCCCTATGGCTACACCTTC	CASSPGYRGPYGYTF
TRBV19	TRBJ1-2	TRBD1	NA	TGTGCCAGTAGGATAGGGGGCAGCTATGGCTACACCTTC	CASRIGGSYGYTF
TRBV18	TRBJ2-1	TRBD2	NA	TGTGCCAGCTCACCAGGACTAGCGGAGTACAATGAGCAGTTCTTC	CASSPGLAEYNEQFF
TRBV5-4	TRBJ1-4	TRBD1	NA	TGTGCCAGCACCTTACGACAGGGCCCTGTGGCTAATGAAAAACTGTTTTTT	CASTLRQGPVANEKLFF
TRBV29-1	TRBJ1-2	NA	few	TGCAGCGTTGGAGCAGGAGGAGGCTATGACTACACCTTC	CSVGAGGGYDYTF
TRBV29-1	TRBJ1-1	TRBD1	NA	TGCAGCGGTACCACAGGGGCTACTGAAGCTTTCTTT	CSGTTGATEAFF